The entry below gives a single T cell receptor beta chain sequence along with its context. What it binds is not known. These data come from a study of monozygotic twins with inflammatory bowel disease. Study conclusions and caveats: Individual T cell subtypes were not distinguishable.

Researchers used roughly 3,800 ng of total RNA for each TCR library. Eight reactions per sample, run separately, yielded cDNA. For each CDR3 protein, TCRdb gives one entry from its re-call of the 5' RACE reads, without DNA. This listing includes 300,000 to 400,000 distinct CDR3 sequences. The CDR3 runs 11 residues. The specimen was blood. The TCR comes from a human donor with ulcerative colitis or Crohn's disease, or a healthy co-twin of an affected twin (not recorded which). The J gene is TRBJ2-1, the V gene TRBV12-3 or TRBV12-4. This CDR3 is CASSFGHEQFF.